This T cell receptor beta chain stems from a study of shared T cell receptors in the human thymus (dated by TCRdb to the early 2020s). Describing the broader study: The study examined how self-reactive, shared T-cell receptor alpha chains are generated in the human thymus.

Counted from cysteine to phenylalanine, this CDR3 has 16 amino acids. The sequence is cut down to CDR3 DNA, 48 bases in frame from base 1. The V end gives up 4 bases and the J end 0 bases, leaving 6 bases in the junction not matched to a gene. The germline V gene yields MGHDK for CDR1 and SYGVNS for CDR2. The library was obtained by the immunoSEQ multiplex PCR assay. This immuneACCESS table, as held by TCRdb, lists in-frame sequences with V and J called but not all clones. Of the missing ones, under half trace to an unresolved V gene in checked studies; the others have no known cause. The sample records some 660,000 clones, about 87% of which are singletons. Of the sample, under 0.01% is held by the ten largest clones. As concerns this clone: It has no known antigen specificity. Within one base of it there is no much larger clone, and no base qualities were kept.

The data were also submitted as part of a second study, on human thymus T cells. That second report states: In Finland, the donors were immunologically healthy infants who were having open corrective cardiac surgery for congenital heart defects. Thymus tissue was obtained as surgical resects removed during corrective cardiac surgery. Both the thymic and the peripheral blood repertoires appeared to show biased V and J gene segment usage. The related research reported highly overlapping thymic TCR repertoires among unrelated individuals. The study used fewer than ten infant thymus samples plus four related peripheral blood samples to characterize TCR alpha and beta repertoires. The infant donors were about 6 to 244 days old, and the cohort included six or seven males and a couple of females. After being mechanically released from the tissue, thymocytes were kept at -70 degrees C in pellets of about 8.5-30 million cells. A QIAsymphony instrument was used to extract genomic DNA from the frozen cell pellets. The immunoSEQ multiplex PCR assay was used to amplify the TCRB and TCRAD loci from a standardized amount of quality-controlled genomic DNA. The amplicons covered the V(D)J region and were long enough to include the CDR3 and to identify the V and J genes. The amplicons were sequenced on an Illumina platform via the commercial immunoSEQ service. Primer bias and sequencing errors were corrected as previously described, and TCRAD and TCRB definitions were based on the IMGT database. The repertoires were analysed using immunoSEQ Analyzer 3.0 and VDJTools for basic statistics, V/J segment usage, diversity estimates, rarefaction and pairwise overlap. Chao1, ChaoE, Efron-Thisted, Shannon and inverse Simpson indices were used to estimate diversity, which was also estimated on datasets down-sampled to the smallest sample. Repertoire overlap was assessed by strict matching of CDR3 nucleotide sequence, V gene and J gene, and clustering was done by Jaccard-based multidimensional scaling. On average, thymus samples yielded around 810,000 unique TCRB clonotypes, whereas blood samples yielded about 80,000.

The chain joins TRBV25-1 to TRBJ1-5, with 7 middle bases fitting TRBD1. The sequencing input was thymocytes. This TCR came from a boy in the first two years of life with a congenital heart defect. Donor details come from another sample of the same person, matched by shared clones. This receptor carries the CDR3 CASSAGTAYSNQPQHF. The bases read TGTGCCAGCAGTGCGGGGACAGCGTATAGCAATCAGCCCCAGCATTTT.